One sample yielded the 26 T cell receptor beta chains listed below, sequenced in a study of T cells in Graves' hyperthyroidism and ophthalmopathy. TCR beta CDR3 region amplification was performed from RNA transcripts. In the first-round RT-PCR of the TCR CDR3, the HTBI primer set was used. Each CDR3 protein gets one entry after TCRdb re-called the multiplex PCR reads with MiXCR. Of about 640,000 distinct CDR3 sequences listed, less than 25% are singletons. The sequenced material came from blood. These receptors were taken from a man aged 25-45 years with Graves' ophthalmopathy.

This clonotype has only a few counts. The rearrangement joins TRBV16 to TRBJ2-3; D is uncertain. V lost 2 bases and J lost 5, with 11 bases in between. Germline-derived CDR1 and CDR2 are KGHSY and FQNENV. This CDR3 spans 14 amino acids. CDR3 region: CASSQLLAGDTQYF. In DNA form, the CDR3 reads TGTGCCAGCAGCCAACTGTTAGCAGGAGATACGCAGTATTTT. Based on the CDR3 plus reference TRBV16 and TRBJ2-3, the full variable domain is GEEVAQTPKHLVRGEGQKAKLYCAPIKGHSYVFWYQQVLKNEFKFLISFQNENVFDETGMPKERFSAKCLPNSPCSLEIQATKLEDSAVYFCASSQLLAGDTQYFGPGTRLTVL.

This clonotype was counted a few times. The CDR3 here is CASSLAQGADTEAFF. The CDR3 nucleotides are TGTGCCAGCAGCCTCGCGCAGGGGGCTGACACTGAAGCTTTCTTT. This chain links TRBV3-1 with TRBJ1-1; TRBD1 agrees at 8 bases. Per the germline V gene, CDR1 is LGHDT and CDR2 is YNNKEL (reference sequence). There are 15 residues in the CDR3. J lost 3 bases, V lost 4 bases, and 7 bases had no gene match. The full variable domain, its missing parts supplied by reference TRBV3-1 and TRBJ1-1, is DTAVSQTPKYLVTQMGNDKSIKCEQNLGHDTMYWYKQDSKKFLKIMFSYNNKELIINETVPNRFSPKSPDKAHLNLHINSLELGDSAVYFCASSLAQGADTEAFFGQGTRLTVV.

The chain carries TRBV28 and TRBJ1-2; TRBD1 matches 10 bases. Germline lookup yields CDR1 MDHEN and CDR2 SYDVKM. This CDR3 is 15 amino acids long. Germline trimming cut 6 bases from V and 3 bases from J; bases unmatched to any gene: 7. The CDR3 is CASRGQGQVYYGYTF. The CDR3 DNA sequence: TGTGCCAGCAGGGGACAGGGGCAGGTGTACTATGGCTACACCTTC.

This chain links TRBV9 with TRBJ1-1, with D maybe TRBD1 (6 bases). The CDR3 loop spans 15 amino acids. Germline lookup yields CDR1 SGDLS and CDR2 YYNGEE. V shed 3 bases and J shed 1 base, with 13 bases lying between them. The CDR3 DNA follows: TGTGCCAGCAGCGCCATCGGGGGGGCGAACACTGAAGCTTTCTTT. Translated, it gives CASSAIGGANTEAFF.

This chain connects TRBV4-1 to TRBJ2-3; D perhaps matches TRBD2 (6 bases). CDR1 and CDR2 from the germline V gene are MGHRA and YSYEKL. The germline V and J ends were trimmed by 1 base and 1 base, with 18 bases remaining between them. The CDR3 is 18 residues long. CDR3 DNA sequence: TGCGCCAGCAGCCAAGGAGGCGGGGCCCTTCAACGCACAGATACGCAGTATTTT. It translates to CASSQGGGALQRTDTQYF.

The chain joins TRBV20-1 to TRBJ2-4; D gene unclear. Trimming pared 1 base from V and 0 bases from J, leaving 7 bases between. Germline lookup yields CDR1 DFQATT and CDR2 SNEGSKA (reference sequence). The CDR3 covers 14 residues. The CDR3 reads CSARAELAKNIQYF. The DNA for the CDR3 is TGCAGTGCTAGAGCGGAGCTAGCCAAAAACATTCAGTACTTC.

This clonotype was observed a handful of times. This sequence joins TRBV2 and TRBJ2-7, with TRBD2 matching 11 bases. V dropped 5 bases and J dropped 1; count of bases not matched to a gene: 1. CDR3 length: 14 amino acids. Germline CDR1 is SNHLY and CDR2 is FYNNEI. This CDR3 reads CASSTSGGSYEQYF. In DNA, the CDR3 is TGTGCCAGCAGTACTAGCGGGGGATCCTACGAGCAGTACTTC.

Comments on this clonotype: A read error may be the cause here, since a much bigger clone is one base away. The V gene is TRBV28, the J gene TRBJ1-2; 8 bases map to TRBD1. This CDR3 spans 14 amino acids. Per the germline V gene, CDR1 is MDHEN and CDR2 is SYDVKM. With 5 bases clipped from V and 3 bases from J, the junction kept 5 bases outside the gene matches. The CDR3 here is CASSNLQGDYGYTF. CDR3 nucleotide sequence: TGTGCCAGCAGTAACCTACAGGGGGACTATGGCTACACCTTC.

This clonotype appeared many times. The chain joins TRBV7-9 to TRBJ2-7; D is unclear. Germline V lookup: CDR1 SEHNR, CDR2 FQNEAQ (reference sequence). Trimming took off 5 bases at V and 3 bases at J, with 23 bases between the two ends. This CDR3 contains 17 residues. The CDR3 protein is CASSPTILPLRIYEQYF. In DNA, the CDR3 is TGTGCCAGCAGCCCAACGATATTGCCGTTGAGAATCTACGAGCAGTACTTC.

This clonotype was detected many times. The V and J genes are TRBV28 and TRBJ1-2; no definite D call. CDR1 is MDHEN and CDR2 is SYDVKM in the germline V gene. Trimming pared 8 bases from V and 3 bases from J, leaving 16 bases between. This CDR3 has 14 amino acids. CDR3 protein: CASQRPPRDYGYTF. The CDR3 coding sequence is TGTGCCAGCCAACGACCCCCTCGGGACTATGGCTACACCTTC.

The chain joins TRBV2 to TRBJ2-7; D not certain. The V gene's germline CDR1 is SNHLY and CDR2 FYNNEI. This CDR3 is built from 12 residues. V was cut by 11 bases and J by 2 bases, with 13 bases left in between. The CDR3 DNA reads TGTGCCCTTCGTGCTTCGACCTACGAGCAGTACTTC. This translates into CALRASTYEQYF.

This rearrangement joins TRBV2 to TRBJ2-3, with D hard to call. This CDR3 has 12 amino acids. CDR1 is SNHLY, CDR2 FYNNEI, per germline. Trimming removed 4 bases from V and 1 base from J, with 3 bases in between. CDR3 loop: CASSARTDTQYF. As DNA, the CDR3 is TGTGCCAGCAGTGCCCGCACAGATACGCAGTATTTT.

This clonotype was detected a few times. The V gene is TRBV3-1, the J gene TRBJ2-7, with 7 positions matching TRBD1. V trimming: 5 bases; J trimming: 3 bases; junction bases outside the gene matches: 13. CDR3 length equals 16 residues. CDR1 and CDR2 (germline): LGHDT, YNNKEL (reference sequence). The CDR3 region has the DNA TGTGCCAGCAGCTCTCATTCCGGGACAGCCCTCTACGAGCAGTACTTC. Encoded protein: CASSSHSGTALYEQYF.

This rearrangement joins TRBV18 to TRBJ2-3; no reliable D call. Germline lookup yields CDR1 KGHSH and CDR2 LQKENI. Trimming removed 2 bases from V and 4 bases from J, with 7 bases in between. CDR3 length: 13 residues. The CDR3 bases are TGTGCCAGCTCACCAGGGCTCCCAGATACGCAGTATTTT. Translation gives CASSPGLPDTQYF.

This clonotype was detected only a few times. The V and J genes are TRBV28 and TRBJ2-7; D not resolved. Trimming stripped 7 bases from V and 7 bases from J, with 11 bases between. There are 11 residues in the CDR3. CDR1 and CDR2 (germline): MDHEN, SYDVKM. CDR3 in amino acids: CASMSVGEQYF. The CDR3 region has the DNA TGTGCCAGCATGTCCGTGGGAGAGCAGTACTTC.

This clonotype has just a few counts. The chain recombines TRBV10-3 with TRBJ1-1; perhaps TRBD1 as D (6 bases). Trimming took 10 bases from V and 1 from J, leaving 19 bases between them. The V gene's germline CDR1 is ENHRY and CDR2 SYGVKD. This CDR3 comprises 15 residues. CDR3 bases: TGTGCCACCGGGGGGGGGCCCCACCGGAACACTGAAGCTTTCTTT. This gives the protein CATGGGPHRNTEAFF.

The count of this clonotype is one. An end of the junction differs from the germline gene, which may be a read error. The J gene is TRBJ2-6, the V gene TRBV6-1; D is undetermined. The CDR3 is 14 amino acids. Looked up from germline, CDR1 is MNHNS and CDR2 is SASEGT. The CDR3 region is CASRATSGTNVLTF. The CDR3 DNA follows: TGTGCCAGCAGGGCAACCTCTGGGACCAACGTCCTGACTTTC.

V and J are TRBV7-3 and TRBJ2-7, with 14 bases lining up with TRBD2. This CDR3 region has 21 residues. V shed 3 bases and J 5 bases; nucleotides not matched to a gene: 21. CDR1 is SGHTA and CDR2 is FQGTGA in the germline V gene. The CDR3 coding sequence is TGTGCCAGCAGCTTGACGGCGCCCGGGACGGAGGGACTAGCGGGAGTCCACGAGCAGTACTTC. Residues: CASSLTAPGTEGLAGVHEQYF.

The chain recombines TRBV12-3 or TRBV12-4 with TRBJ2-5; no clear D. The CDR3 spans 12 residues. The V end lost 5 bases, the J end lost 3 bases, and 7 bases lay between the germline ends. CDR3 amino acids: CASSQKEETQYF. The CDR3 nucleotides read TGTGCCAGCAGTCAAAAGGAAGAGACCCAGTACTTC.

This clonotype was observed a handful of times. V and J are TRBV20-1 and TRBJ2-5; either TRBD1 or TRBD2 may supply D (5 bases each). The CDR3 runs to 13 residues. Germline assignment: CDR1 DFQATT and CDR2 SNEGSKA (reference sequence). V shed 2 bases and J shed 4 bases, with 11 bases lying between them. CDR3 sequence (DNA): TGCAGTGCTAGAACGACGGGACGAGAGACCCAGTACTTC. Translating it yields CSARTTGRETQYF.

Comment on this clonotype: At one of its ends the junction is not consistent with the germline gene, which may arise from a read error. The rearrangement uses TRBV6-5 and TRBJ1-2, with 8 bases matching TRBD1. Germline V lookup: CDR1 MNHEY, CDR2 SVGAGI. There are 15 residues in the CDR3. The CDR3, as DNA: TGTGCCAGCAATTACAAGGCAGGGGGCGCGGGGCCCTACACCTTC. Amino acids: CASNYKAGGAGPYTF.

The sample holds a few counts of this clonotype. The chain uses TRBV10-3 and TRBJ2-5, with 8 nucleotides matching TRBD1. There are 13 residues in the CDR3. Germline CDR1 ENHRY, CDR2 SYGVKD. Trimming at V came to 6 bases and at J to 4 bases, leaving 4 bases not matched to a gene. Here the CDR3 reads CAISRDRGETQYF. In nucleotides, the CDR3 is TGTGCCATCAGCCGCGACAGGGGAGAGACCCAGTACTTC.

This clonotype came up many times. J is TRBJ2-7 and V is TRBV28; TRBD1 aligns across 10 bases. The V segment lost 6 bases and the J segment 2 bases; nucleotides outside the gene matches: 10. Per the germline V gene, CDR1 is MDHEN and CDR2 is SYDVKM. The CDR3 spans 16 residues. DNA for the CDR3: TGTGCCAGCAGGGGGCTTACCGGGACAGGGGCCTACGAGCAGTACTTC. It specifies CASRGLTGTGAYEQYF.

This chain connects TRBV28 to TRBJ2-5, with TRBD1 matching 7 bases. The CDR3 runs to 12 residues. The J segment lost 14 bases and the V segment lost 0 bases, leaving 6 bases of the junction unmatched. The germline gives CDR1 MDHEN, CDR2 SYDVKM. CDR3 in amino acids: CASSLWLQGSYF. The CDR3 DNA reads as TGTGCCAGCAGTTTATGGTTACAGGGGTCCTACTTC.

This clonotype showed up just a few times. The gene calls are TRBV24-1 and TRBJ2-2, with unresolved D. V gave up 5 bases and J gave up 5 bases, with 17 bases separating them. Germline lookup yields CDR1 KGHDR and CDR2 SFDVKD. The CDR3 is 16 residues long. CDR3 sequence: CATSAAVQRSTGELFF. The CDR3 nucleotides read TGTGCCACCAGTGCCGCCGTTCAGCGTTCGACCGGGGAGCTGTTTTTT.

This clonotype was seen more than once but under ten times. The CDR3 spells CASSEAYQGTTQYF. CDR3 coding DNA: TGTGCCAGCAGTGAAGCCTATCAGGGTACGACCCAGTACTTC. The chain is built from TRBV6-1 and TRBJ2-5; TRBD1 might be the D (5 bases). The germline gives CDR1 MNHNS, CDR2 SASEGT. This CDR3 region has 14 residues. Trimming stripped 0 bases from V and 7 bases from J, with 12 bases between.